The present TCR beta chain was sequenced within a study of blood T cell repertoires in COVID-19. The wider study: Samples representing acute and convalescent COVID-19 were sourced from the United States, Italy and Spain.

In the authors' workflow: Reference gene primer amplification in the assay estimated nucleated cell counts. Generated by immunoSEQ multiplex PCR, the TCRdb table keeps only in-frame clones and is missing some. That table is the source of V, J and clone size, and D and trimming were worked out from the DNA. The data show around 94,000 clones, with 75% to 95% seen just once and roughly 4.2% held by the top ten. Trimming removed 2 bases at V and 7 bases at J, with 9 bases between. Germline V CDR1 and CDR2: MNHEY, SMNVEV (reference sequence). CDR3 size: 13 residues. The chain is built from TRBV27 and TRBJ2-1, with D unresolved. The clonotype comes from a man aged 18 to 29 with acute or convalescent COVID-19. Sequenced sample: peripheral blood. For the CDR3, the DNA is TGTGCCAGCAGTTTACCGACGCGGAATGAGCAGTTCTTC. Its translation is CASSLPTRNEQFF.